These 22 T cell receptor beta chains were sequenced from one sample in a study of blood T cell repertoires in COVID-19. Sequenced by immunoSEQ multiplex PCR; TCRdb stores in-frame clones only, minus some. Of 120,000 or so clones in the sample, about 83% were seen once. The source material was peripheral blood. The source of these receptors is a man older than 75 with active or convalescent COVID-19.

The CDR3 DNA follows: TGTGCCAGCAGTTATTCAGAGGTCTATAATTCACCCCTCCACTTT. It codes for CASSYSEVYNSPLHF. V gene TRBV6-5 combines with J gene TRBJ1-6, with unresolved D. Trimming took off 3 bases at V and 3 bases at J, with 9 bases between the two ends. The CDR3 consists of 15 residues. The germline gives CDR1 MNHEY, CDR2 SVGAGI.

The V call is TRBV4-1, the J call TRBJ2-6; 9 bases map to TRBD1. Germline CDR1 is MGHRA and CDR2 is YSYEKL. V lost 0 bases, J lost 0 bases, and 3 bases stayed unmatched. CDR3 size: 18 residues. The chain's CDR3 is CASSQEGTGSSGANVLTF. The CDR3 nucleotides are TGCGCCAGCAGCCAAGAGGGGACAGGGAGCTCTGGGGCCAACGTCCTGACTTTC.

The J gene is TRBJ1-5, the V gene TRBV7-2; TRBD1 aligns across 10 bases. Trimming cost V 1 base and J 5 bases; bases outside gene matches: 2. Per germline, CDR1 SGHTA and CDR2 FQGNSA. The CDR3 is made up of 15 amino acids. The CDR3 here is CASSLETGGYQPQHF. The CDR3 DNA sequence: TGTGCCAGCAGCTTAGAGACAGGGGGCTATCAGCCCCAGCATTTT.

CDR3 amino acids: CASSLVASGGVPDTQYF. Written as DNA, the CDR3 is TGTGCCAGCAGCTTGGTTGCTAGCGGGGGGGTCCCAGATACGCAGTATTTT. The V call is TRBV5-5, the J call TRBJ2-3, with 12 bases that match TRBD2. CDR3 length: 17 amino acids. Trimming at V came to 0 bases and at J to 4 bases, leaving 6 bases not matched to a gene. CDR1 and CDR2 from the germline V gene are SGHKS and YYEKEE (reference sequence).

A few counts support this clone. The V call is TRBV11-2, the J call TRBJ2-1; weak D call: TRBD2 (6 bases). Deletions cut 1 base from V and 9 bases from J, with 7 bases between. The V gene's germline CDR1 is SGHAT and CDR2 FQNNGV. The length of the CDR3 is 12 residues. For the CDR3, the DNA is TGTGCCAGCAGCTTAGGGCGGGGTGAGCAGTTCTTC. This encodes CASSLGRGEQFF.

The chain uses TRBV6-5 and TRBJ2-3, with 8 positions matching TRBD2. The CDR3 is 13 residues long. The germline V gene has CDR1 MNHEY and CDR2 SVGAGI. J was trimmed by 10 bases and V by 6 bases; bases with no gene match: 9. CDR3 coding DNA: TGTGCCAGCAGGCCTATGGCGGGGGGTTCGCAGTATTTT. Amino acids: CASRPMAGGSQYF.

This clone came up once. The genes are TRBV11-3 and TRBJ1-1; TRBD1 is a possible D gene (6 bases). V was pared by 3 bases and J by 4 bases, with 15 bases between. The CDR3 loop spans 15 amino acids. CDR1 is SGHNT and CDR2 is YENEEA in the germline V gene. The CDR3 bases are TGTGCCAGCAGCTTCTCATCAGGGGAAGGCACTGAAGCTTTCTTT. Translation gives CASSFSSGEGTEAFF.

The chain employs TRBV7-6 and TRBJ2-1; 11 bases are a match to TRBD2. The CDR3 has 14 amino acids. The germline gives CDR1 SGHVS, CDR2 FNYEAQ. Losses at the gene ends were 6 bases for V and 7 bases for J; bases not matched to a gene: 5. DNA of the CDR3: TGTGCCAGCAGTCTTAGCGGGGGGGCTAATGAGCAGTTCTTC. Translated: CASSLSGGANEQFF.

CDR3 residues: CAISEGASGGAQDTQYF. CDR3 nucleotides: TGTGCCATCAGTGAGGGAGCTAGCGGGGGGGCCCAAGATACGCAGTATTTT. V gene TRBV10-3 combines with J gene TRBJ2-3, with 12 bases lining up with TRBD2. This CDR3 comprises 17 residues. V was clipped by 2 bases and J by 5 bases; unmatched bases: 8. CDR1 ENHRY and CDR2 SYGVKD come from the germline V gene.

V usage is TRBV11-1 and J usage is TRBJ2-1; TRBD1 agrees at 7 bases. CDR1 is SGHAT, CDR2 FQDESV, per germline (reference sequence). Trimming removed 2 bases from V and 4 bases from J; junction bases left unmatched: 5. The CDR3 covers 15 residues. The DNA of the CDR3 is TGTGCCAGCAGCTTACGGACAGGAGGATACAATGAGCAGTTCTTC. This gives the protein CASSLRTGGYNEQFF.

The rearrangement joins TRBV7-2 to TRBJ2-5, with 15 nucleotides matching TRBD2. Germline CDR1 SGHTA, CDR2 FQGNSA. CDR3 length: 16 amino acids. J was trimmed by 2 bases and V by 3 bases; bases with no gene match: 1. CDR3 protein: CASSLGLAGGQETQYF. DNA for the CDR3: TGTGCCAGCAGCTTGGGACTAGCGGGGGGTCAAGAGACCCAGTACTTC.

The chain has TRBV11-3 and TRBJ1-2, with 7 nucleotides matching TRBD1. Per germline, CDR1 SGHNT and CDR2 YENEEA. V lost 4 bases to trimming and J lost 3 bases; unmatched junction nucleotides: 5. The length of the CDR3 is 14 residues. DNA of the CDR3: TGTGCCAGCAGCTACCGGGACAGACACTATGGCTACACCTTC. It codes for CASSYRDRHYGYTF.

The rearrangement joins TRBV14 to TRBJ1-2; 10 nucleotides align to TRBD1. This CDR3 is 16 amino acids long. In germline, CDR1 is SGHDN, CDR2 FVKESK. Trimming cost V 2 bases and J 3 bases; bases outside gene matches: 6. This chain's CDR3 is CASSQRTGTGDYGYTF. CDR3 nucleotide sequence: TGTGCCAGCAGCCAAAGAACCGGGACAGGGGACTATGGCTACACCTTC. The entire variable domain, with the rest obtained from reference TRBV14 and TRBJ1-2, is as follows: EAGVTQFPSHSVIEKGQTVTLRCDPISGHDNLYWYRRVMGKEIKFLLHFVKESKQDESGMPNNRFLAERTGGTYSTLKVQPAELEDSGVYFCASSQRTGTGDYGYTFGSGTRLTVV.

This clone was observed a handful of times. J is TRBJ2-7 and V is TRBV2, with a tentative D call TRBD2 (5 bases). CDR1 and CDR2 from the germline V gene are SNHLY and FYNNEI. The V gene lost 1 base and the J gene lost 4 bases, with 17 bases spanning the gap. The CDR3 sequence is 16 residues long. DNA for the CDR3: TGTGCCAGCAGTGAAGTTGGGGTCAGCACGGGGTACGAGCAGTACTTC. Its protein product is CASSEVGVSTGYEQYF.

This clone was detected a few times. The chain employs TRBV7-8 and TRBJ1-5; 7 bases are a match to TRBD1. The junction had 4 bases not matched to a gene; V was cut back by 5 bases and J by 3 bases. Germline lookup yields CDR1 SGHVS and CDR2 FQNEAQ. CDR3 size: 14 residues. The CDR3 is CASSMQGVNQPQHF. The CDR3 DNA sequence: TGTGCCAGCAGCATGCAGGGGGTCAATCAGCCCCAGCATTTT.

The chain links TRBV9 to TRBJ2-1, with a possible D match to TRBD2 (7 bases). This CDR3 comprises 14 residues. Trimming pared 3 bases from V and 5 bases from J, leaving 12 bases between. Germline V gives CDR1 SGDLS, CDR2 YYNGEE. This chain's CDR3 is CASSAGGLNNEQFF. The CDR3 DNA is TGTGCCAGCAGCGCGGGGGGCCTGAACAATGAGCAGTTCTTC.

Concerning this clone: Mismatch with germline at one junction end may stem from a read error. The V call is TRBV12-3 or TRBV12-4, the J call TRBJ1-4; D may be TRBD1 (6 bases). CDR3 length: 12 amino acids. CDR3 bases: TGTGCCAGCAGTTTAAAACAGGGTCGGACGATTTTT. Protein product: CASSLKQGRTIF.

This clone has only one observation. This chain uses TRBV5-6 with TRBJ2-2; TRBD2 matches 14 bases. The germline V gene encodes CDR1 SGHDT and CDR2 YYEEEE. The CDR3 has 17 amino acids. J was trimmed by 1 base and V by 4 bases; bases with no gene match: 3. CDR3 nucleotides: TGTGCCAGCAGCGAGGGACTAGCGGGGGTGAACACCGGGGAGCTGTTTTTT. This codes for CASSEGLAGVNTGELFF.

This clone appeared once. V gene TRBV5-1 combines with J gene TRBJ2-3, with a possible D match to TRBD2 (5 bases). The CDR3 has 12 residues. CDR1 is SGHRS, CDR2 YFSETQ, per germline. Trimming left V 6 bases short and J 5 bases short, with 10 bases between. Written as DNA, the CDR3 is TGCGCCAGCACCCGGGAAGGAGATACGCAGTATTTT. This translates into CASTREGDTQYF.

This clone was found a few times. The chain is built from TRBV20-1 and TRBJ2-5, with D tentatively TRBD2 (5 bases). The V gene lost 5 bases and the J gene lost 5 bases, with 9 bases spanning the gap. The CDR3 length is 11 residues. Germline lookup yields CDR1 DFQATT and CDR2 SNEGSKA (reference sequence). CDR3 coding DNA: TGCAGTGCTCCCAGAGGGGAGACCCAGTACTTC. It encodes CSAPRGETQYF.

The chain has TRBV5-5 and TRBJ2-7; 9 positions agree with TRBD1. This CDR3 is built from 16 residues. CDR1 and CDR2 (germline): SGHKS, YYEKEE (reference sequence). The V segment lost 4 bases and the J segment 11 bases; nucleotides outside the gene matches: 19. The CDR3 region is CASSGGRDRDVAREYF. The DNA for the CDR3 is TGTGCCAGCAGCGGGGGCCGGGACAGGGACGTCGCCCGGGAGTACTTC. Combining the CDR3 with reference TRBV5-5 and TRBJ2-7 gives the whole variable domain DAGVTQSPTHLIKTRGQQVTLRCSPISGHKSVSWYQQVLGQGPQFIFQYYEKEERGRGNFPDRFSARQFPNYSSELNVNALLLGDSALYLCASSGGRDRDVAREYFGPGTRLTVT.

This clone is a singleton in its sample. The chain uses TRBV11-2 and TRBJ1-3; D may be TRBD1 (5 bases). The V gene's germline CDR1 is SGHAT and CDR2 FQNNGV. CDR3 length: 17 residues. V was pared by 5 bases and J by 0 bases, with 17 bases between. The CDR3 DNA sequence: TGTGCCAGCAGCCCTAGGGAGGGGTTGAGCTCTGGAAACACCATATATTTT. This encodes CASSPREGLSSGNTIYF.